This T cell receptor beta chain was obtained from a study of shared clonotypes between healthy human individuals. Overall study findings and caveats: The low donor count limited represented genetic and exposure-history diversity.

Assay: immunoSEQ multiplex PCR; the TCRdb copy retains only in-frame clones and omits some. The repertoire holds about 520,000 clones, with 65% to 85% as singletons. There are 14 residues in the CDR3. Germline CDR1 MGHRA, CDR2 YSYEKL. Comments on this clone: Its antigen is unknown. With a far larger clone one base away, a read error is the likely cause. At the DNA level, this CDR3 is encoded by other sequences in the same sample as well.

Among the donors, all were Caucasian adults who lived in Nashville, Tennessee. Sequencing used PBMCs. The chain combines TRBV4-1 with TRBJ2-3; D uncertain. This sequence originates from a woman aged 40 to 50 in good health. Some clones in this sample may be carry-over from other donors' samples. The CDR3 sequence: CASSQRLDTDTQYF. The CDR3, as DNA: TGCGCTAGCAGCCAACGACTGGATACAGATACGCAGTATTTT.